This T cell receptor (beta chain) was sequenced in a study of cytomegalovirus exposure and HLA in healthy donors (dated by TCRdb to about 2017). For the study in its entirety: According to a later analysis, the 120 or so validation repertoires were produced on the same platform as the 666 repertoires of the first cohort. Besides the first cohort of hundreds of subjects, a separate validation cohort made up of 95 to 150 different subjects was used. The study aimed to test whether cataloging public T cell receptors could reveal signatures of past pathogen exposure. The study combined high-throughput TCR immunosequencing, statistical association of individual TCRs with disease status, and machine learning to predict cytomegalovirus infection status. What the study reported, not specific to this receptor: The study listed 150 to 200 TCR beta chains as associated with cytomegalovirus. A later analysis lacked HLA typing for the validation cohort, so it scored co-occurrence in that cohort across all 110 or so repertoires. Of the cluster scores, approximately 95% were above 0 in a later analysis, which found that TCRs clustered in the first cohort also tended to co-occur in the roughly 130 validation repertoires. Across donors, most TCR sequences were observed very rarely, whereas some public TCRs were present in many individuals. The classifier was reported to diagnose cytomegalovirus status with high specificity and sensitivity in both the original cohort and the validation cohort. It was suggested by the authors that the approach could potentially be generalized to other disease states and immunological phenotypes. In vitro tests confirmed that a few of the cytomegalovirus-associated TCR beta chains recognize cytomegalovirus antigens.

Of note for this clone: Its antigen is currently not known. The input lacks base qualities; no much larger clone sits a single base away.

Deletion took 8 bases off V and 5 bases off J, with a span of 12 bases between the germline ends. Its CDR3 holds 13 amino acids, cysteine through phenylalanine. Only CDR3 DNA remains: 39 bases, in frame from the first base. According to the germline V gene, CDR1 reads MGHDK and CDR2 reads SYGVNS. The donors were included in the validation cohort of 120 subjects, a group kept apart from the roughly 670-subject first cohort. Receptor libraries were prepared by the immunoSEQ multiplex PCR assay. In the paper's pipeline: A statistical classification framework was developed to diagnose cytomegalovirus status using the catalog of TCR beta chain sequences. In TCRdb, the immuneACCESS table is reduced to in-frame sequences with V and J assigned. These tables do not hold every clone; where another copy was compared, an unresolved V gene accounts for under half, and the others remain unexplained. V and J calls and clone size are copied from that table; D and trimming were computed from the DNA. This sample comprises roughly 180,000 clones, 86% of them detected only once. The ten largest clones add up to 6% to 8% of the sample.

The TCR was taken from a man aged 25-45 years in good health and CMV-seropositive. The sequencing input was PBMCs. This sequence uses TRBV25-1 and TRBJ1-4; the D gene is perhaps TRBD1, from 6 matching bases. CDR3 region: CASQPTGNEKLFF. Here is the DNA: TGTGCCAGCCAACCTACAGGGAATGAAAAACTGTTTTTT.